This T cell receptor beta chain is from a study of T-cell memory formation after mild COVID-19. The CDR3 covers 15 residues. V lost 0 bases and J lost 4, with 11 bases in between. Germline CDR1 and CDR2: ENHRY and SYGVKD. Via MiXCR, TCRdb re-called the 5' RACE reads, giving one row per CDR3 protein. The sample contains over 300,000 distinct CDR3 sequences, roughly 19% of which appear only once. The rearrangement uses TRBV10-3 and TRBJ2-3; D not resolved. Sequenced material: PBMCs or a T cell subset sorted from them (not recorded which). The source of this sequence is a man between 18 and 35 years old who had mild COVID-19 (a few samples of this study predate the infection). Cell type and time point are not known. The CDR3, as DNA: TGTGCCATCAGTGAGTCGGCTAGTTCCGCAGATACGCAGTATTTT. Amino acids: CAISESASSADTQYF.